The 24 T cell receptor beta chains presented below share a single source sample, sequenced in a study of blood T cell repertoires in COVID-19. Clones were read by immunoSEQ multiplex PCR, and TCRdb kept only the in-frame ones, dropping some. The sample yields approximately 130,000 clones, roughly 86% seen once. The sequenced material came from peripheral blood. The receptors shown here come from a human donor in a cohort sampled during active COVID-19.

The rearrangement uses TRBV11-2 and TRBJ2-3, with D perhaps TRBD1 (5 bases). The germline gives CDR1 SGHAT, CDR2 FQNNGV. Trimming took 0 bases from V and 1 from J, leaving 8 bases between them. This CDR3 is built from 15 residues. CDR3 coding DNA: TGTGCCAGCAGCTTAGATAGGGGCGGCACAGATACGCAGTATTTT. Translating gives CASSLDRGGTDTQYF.

V usage is TRBV5-1 and J usage is TRBJ2-5, with D possibly TRBD1 on 6 matching bases. Germline V gene data show CDR1 as SGHRS and CDR2 as YFSETQ. Trimming pared 2 bases from V and 2 bases from J, leaving 13 bases between. The CDR3 covers 15 residues. CDR3 amino acids: CASSLIRGNQETQYF. The CDR3 DNA follows: TGCGCCAGCAGCTTAATCAGGGGAAATCAAGAGACCCAGTACTTC.

This clone was detected only once. The V and J genes are TRBV7-9 and TRBJ2-4; 9 nucleotides line up with TRBD1. The CDR3 contains 16 residues. Germline assignment: CDR1 SEHNR and CDR2 FQNEAQ (reference sequence). Trimming removed 0 bases from V and 2 bases from J; junction bases left unmatched: 2. Here the CDR3 reads CASSLAGQGTKNIQYF. The CDR3 nucleotides read TGTGCCAGCAGCTTAGCCGGACAGGGGACCAAAAACATTCAGTACTTC.

This clone appeared a few times. This chain connects TRBV6-6 to TRBJ2-3, with TRBD2 matching over 9 bases. Germline V CDR1 and CDR2: MNHNY, SVGAGI (reference sequence). The V gene end was trimmed by 6 bases and the J gene end by 5 bases; junction bases not matched to a gene: 12. The CDR3 loop spans 16 amino acids. The CDR3 protein is CASRRTGTSNVDTQYF. The CDR3 DNA reads TGTGCCAGCAGAAGAACCGGGACTAGCAATGTAGATACGCAGTATTTT.

The CDR3 here is CASSWDRGHQPQHF. The CDR3, as DNA: TGTGCCAGCAGTTGGGACAGGGGCCATCAGCCCCAGCATTTT. The gene calls are TRBV11-2 and TRBJ1-5; 10 positions agree with TRBD1. The CDR3 consists of 14 residues. V shed 6 bases, J shed 5 bases, and the junction held 4 bases outside the gene matches. Germline lookup yields CDR1 SGHAT and CDR2 FQNNGV.

The chain has TRBV6-2 or TRBV6-3 and TRBJ1-2, with no clear D. Trimming shortened V by 3 bases and J by 6 bases, and 8 bases separated the two germline ends. The CDR3 loop spans 12 amino acids. Germline V lookup: CDR1 MNHEY, CDR2 SVGEGT. The CDR3 here is CASSYKADGYTF. CDR3 bases: TGTGCCAGCAGTTATAAAGCGGATGGCTACACCTTC.

This chain's CDR3 is CASSQMAIGGTDTQYF. CDR3 DNA sequence: TGTGCCAGCAGCCAAATGGCGATCGGGGGGACAGATACGCAGTATTTT. The chain couples TRBV3-1 (or the pseudogene TRBV3-2) to TRBJ2-3; 7 nucleotides match TRBD2. The CDR3 is 16 residues long. Germline trimming cut 2 bases from V and 3 bases from J; bases unmatched to any gene: 8. Germline-derived CDR1 and CDR2 are LGHDT and YNNKEL (reference sequence).

The gene calls are TRBV6-5 and TRBJ1-2, with D uncertain. Germline loops: CDR1 MNHEY, CDR2 SVGAGI. V was cut by 7 bases and J by 5 bases, with 11 bases left in between. CDR3 size: 12 residues. The CDR3, as DNA: TGTGCCAGCACCCGAGGGAGGTATGGCTACACCTTC. This gives the protein CASTRGRYGYTF.

This clone was detected only a few times. V usage is TRBV10-1 and J usage is TRBJ2-7; D is uncertain. V was clipped by 0 bases and J by 2 bases, with 8 bases between them. CDR1 is WNHNN and CDR2 is SYGVQD in the germline V gene (reference sequence). The CDR3 totals 14 residues. CDR3 sequence reads: CASSESQATYEQYF. DNA of the CDR3: TGCGCCAGCAGTGAGTCCCAGGCCACCTACGAGCAGTACTTC.

The chain recombines TRBV6-5 with TRBJ1-1; no definite D call. The CDR3 covers 15 residues. Germline V gene sequence: CDR1 MNHEY, CDR2 SVGAGI. V lost 0 bases and J lost 0, with 8 bases in between. CDR3 residues: CASSYSTRVNTEAFF. In DNA form, the CDR3 reads TGTGCCAGCAGTTACTCGACCCGGGTGAACACTGAAGCTTTCTTT.

The rearrangement uses TRBV6-5 and TRBJ2-7; no clear D. CDR3 length: 12 amino acids. V was clipped by 6 bases and J by 2 bases, with 8 bases between them. Germline-derived CDR1 and CDR2 are MNHEY and SVGAGI. The CDR3 sequence is CASRVAAYEQYF. The CDR3 bases are TGTGCCAGCAGGGTAGCTGCCTACGAGCAGTACTTC.

The rearrangement links TRBV25-1 to TRBJ2-3; maybe TRBD2 (5 bases). The ends were cut back, 5 bases at V and 1 base at J, with 13 bases in the middle. From germline, CDR1 is MGHDK and CDR2 SYGVNS. The CDR3 spans 15 residues. CDR3 residues: CASSLLGPGTDTQYF. The DNA for the CDR3 is TGTGCCAGCAGTCTACTAGGGCCCGGCACAGATACGCAGTATTTT.

The chain joins TRBV11-2 to TRBJ1-1; 7 positions agree with TRBD1. Germline V gives CDR1 SGHAT, CDR2 FQNNGV. CDR3 size: 14 residues. Losses at the gene ends were 1 base for V and 4 bases for J; bases not matched to a gene: 3. CDR3 in DNA: TGTGCCAGCAGCTTAGCCGGGACAGCCACTGAAGCTTTCTTT. Its protein product is CASSLAGTATEAFF.

This chain uses TRBV6-5 with TRBJ1-6; weak D call: TRBD1 (6 bases). Trimming removed 4 bases from V and 5 bases from J, with 9 bases in between. The germline gives CDR1 MNHEY, CDR2 SVGAGI. The length of the CDR3 is 14 residues. CDR3 loop: CASSSRQDNSPLHF. CDR3 sequence (DNA): TGTGCCAGCAGTTCGAGACAGGATAATTCACCCCTCCACTTT.

V usage is TRBV6-5 and J usage is TRBJ1-5; tentative D call: TRBD1 (6 bases). Trimming took 7 bases from V and 7 from J, leaving 11 bases between them. Looked up from germline, CDR1 is MNHEY and CDR2 is SVGAGI. The CDR3 contains 12 residues. The CDR3 coding sequence is TGTGCCAGCAATAAAGGGGGACAGCCCCAGCATTTT. It specifies CASNKGGQPQHF.

This chain uses TRBV5-1 with TRBJ2-3, with 16 positions matching TRBD2. After removal of 1 base from V and 0 bases from J, the junction contained 2 bases not matched to a gene. The CDR3 totals 18 residues. Germline-derived CDR1 and CDR2 are SGHRS and YFSETQ. CDR3 region: CASSLSGLAGGSTDTQYF. The CDR3 region has the DNA TGCGCCAGCAGCTTGTCGGGACTAGCGGGGGGGAGCACAGATACGCAGTATTTT.

The chain couples TRBV27 to TRBJ2-1, with 9 bases aligning to TRBD1. CDR3 size: 14 residues. Looked up from germline, CDR1 is MNHEY and CDR2 is SMNVEV (reference sequence). Unmatched junction bases numbered 5, after V lost 4 bases and J lost 7 bases. The chain's CDR3 is CASSYAGQGNEQFF. CDR3 sequence (DNA): TGTGCCAGCAGTTACGCGGGACAGGGAAATGAGCAGTTCTTC.

This clone was recorded a few times. The J gene is TRBJ1-1, the V gene TRBV19, with TRBD1 matching over 7 bases. CDR1 and CDR2 from the germline V gene are LNHDA and SQIVND (reference sequence). The CDR3 covers 15 residues. V was clipped by 6 bases and J by 6 bases; unmatched bases: 13. The DNA for the CDR3 is TGTGCCAGTAGAGCATCTACAGGGGCCCTATCTGAAGCTTTCTTT. Translation: CASRASTGALSEAFF.

This clone was observed a few times. The V call is TRBV3-1 (or the pseudogene TRBV3-2), the J call TRBJ1-1, with 10 bases matching TRBD1. Trimming removed 3 bases from V and 0 bases from J; junction bases left unmatched: 7. The CDR3 spans 17 residues. The germline gives CDR1 LGHDT, CDR2 YNNKEL (reference sequence). This chain's CDR3 is CASSHEGDRGMNTEAFF. The CDR3 bases are TGTGCCAGCAGCCACGAGGGGGACAGGGGAATGAACACTGAAGCTTTCTTT.

The chain couples TRBV5-1 to TRBJ2-7; 7 positions match TRBD1. The CDR3 covers 15 residues. Germline values: CDR1 SGHRS, CDR2 YFSETQ. V trimming: 4 bases; J trimming: 2 bases; junction bases outside the gene matches: 9. The CDR3 loop reads CASSPLWTGPYEQYF. Written as DNA, the CDR3 is TGCGCCAGCAGCCCGTTGTGGACAGGACCCTACGAGCAGTACTTC.

The chain couples TRBV6-6 to TRBJ1-2, with a tentative D call TRBD1 (6 bases). The CDR3 contains 14 residues. Trimming left V 6 bases short and J 3 bases short, with 14 bases between. Germline V gene lookup returns CDR1 MNHNY and CDR2 SVGAGI (reference sequence). For the CDR3, the DNA is TGTGCCAGCAGAGATCAGGGGTTGTACTATGGCTACACCTTC. It translates to CASRDQGLYYGYTF.

The rearrangement uses TRBV5-4 and TRBJ2-7; 8 nucleotides agree with TRBD1. Germline V gives CDR1 SGHNT, CDR2 YYREEE (reference sequence). This CDR3 comprises 13 residues. V dropped 5 bases and J dropped 3; count of bases not matched to a gene: 4. The CDR3 loop reads CASSWDRSYEQYF. In nucleotides, the CDR3 is TGTGCCAGCAGTTGGGACAGGAGCTACGAGCAGTACTTC.

DNA for the CDR3: TGTGCCAGCAGTTTAAAGGGGATTAATGAAAAACTGTTTTTT. The encoded protein is CASSLKGINEKLFF. V usage is TRBV27 and J usage is TRBJ1-4, with a possible D match to TRBD1 (5 bases). Trimming shortened V by 2 bases and J by 4 bases, and 8 bases separated the two germline ends. This CDR3 is built from 14 residues. Germline CDR1 MNHEY, CDR2 SMNVEV (reference sequence).

J is TRBJ2-3 and V is TRBV6-4; maybe TRBD1 (7 bases). Germline assignment: CDR1 MRHNA and CDR2 SNTAGT. Trimming took 4 bases from V and 6 from J, leaving 14 bases between them. The CDR3 spans 14 residues. CDR3 in DNA: TGTGCCAGCAGTGGAGGAGGGGGCCGGGATACGCAGTATTTT. Residues: CASSGGGGRDTQYF.